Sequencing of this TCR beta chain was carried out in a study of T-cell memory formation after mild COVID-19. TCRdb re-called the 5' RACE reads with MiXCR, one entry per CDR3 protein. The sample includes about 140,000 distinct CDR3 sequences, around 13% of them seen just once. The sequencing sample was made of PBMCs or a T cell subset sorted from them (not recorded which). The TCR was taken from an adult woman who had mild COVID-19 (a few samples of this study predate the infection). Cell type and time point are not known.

In DNA form, the CDR3 reads TGTGCCAGCAGCCCCACCGGAGACAATGAGCAGTTCTTC. Translated, it gives CASSPTGDNEQFF. V and J are TRBV13 and TRBJ2-1; D is uncertain. Per germline, CDR1 PRHDT and CDR2 FYEKMQ (reference sequence). With 5 bases removed from V and 5 bases from J, the gap between germline ends came to 10 bases. CDR3 length: 13 residues.